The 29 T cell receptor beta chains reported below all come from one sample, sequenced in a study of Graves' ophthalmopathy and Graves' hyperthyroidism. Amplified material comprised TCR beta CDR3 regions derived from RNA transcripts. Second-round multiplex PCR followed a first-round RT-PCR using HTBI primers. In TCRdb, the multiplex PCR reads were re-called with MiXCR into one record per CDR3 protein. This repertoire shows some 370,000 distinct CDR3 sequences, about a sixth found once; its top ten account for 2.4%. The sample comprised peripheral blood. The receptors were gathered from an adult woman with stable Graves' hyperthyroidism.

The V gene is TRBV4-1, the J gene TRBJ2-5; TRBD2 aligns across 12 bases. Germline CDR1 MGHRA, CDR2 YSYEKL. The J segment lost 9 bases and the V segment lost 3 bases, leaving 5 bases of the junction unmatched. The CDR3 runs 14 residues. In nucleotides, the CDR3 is TGCGCCAGCAGCCACCCGACTAGCGGGGGCTCCCAGTACTTC. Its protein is CASSHPTSGGSQYF.

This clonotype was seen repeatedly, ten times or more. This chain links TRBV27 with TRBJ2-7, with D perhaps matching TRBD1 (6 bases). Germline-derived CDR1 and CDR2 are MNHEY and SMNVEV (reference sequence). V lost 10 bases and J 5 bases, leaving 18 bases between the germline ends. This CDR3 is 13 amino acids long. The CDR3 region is CATTIRAGDEQYF. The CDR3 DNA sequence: TGTGCCACCACTATCCGCGCAGGGGACGAGCAGTACTTC.

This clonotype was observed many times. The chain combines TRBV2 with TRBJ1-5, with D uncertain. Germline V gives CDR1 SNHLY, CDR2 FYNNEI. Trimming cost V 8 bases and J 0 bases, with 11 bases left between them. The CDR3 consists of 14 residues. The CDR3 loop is CASSQLTSNQPQHF. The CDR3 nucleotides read TGTGCCAGCTCACAGCTCACTAGCAATCAGCCCCAGCATTTT. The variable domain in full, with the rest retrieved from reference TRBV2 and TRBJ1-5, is EPEVTQTPSHQVTQMGQEVILRCVPISNHLYFYWYRQILGQKVEFLVSFYNNEISEKSEIFDDQFSVERPDGSNFTLKIRSTKLEDSAMYFCASSQLTSNQPQHFGDGTRLSIL.

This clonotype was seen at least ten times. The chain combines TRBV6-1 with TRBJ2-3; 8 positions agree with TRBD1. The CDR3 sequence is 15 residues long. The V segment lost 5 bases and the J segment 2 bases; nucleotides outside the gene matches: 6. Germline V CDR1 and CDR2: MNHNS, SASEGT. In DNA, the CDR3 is TGTGCCAGCAGTCAACGGGACAGGACCACAGATACGCAGTATTTT. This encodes CASSQRDRTTDTQYF.

CDR3 bases: TGTGCCAGCAGCGCCCCCGGGACACCCTATGGCTACACCTTC. Translating it yields CASSAPGTPYGYTF. The chain couples TRBV12-3 or TRBV12-4 to TRBJ1-2; maybe TRBD1 (6 bases). The CDR3 totals 14 residues. V lost 6 bases to trimming and J lost 4 bases, with 15 bases between them.

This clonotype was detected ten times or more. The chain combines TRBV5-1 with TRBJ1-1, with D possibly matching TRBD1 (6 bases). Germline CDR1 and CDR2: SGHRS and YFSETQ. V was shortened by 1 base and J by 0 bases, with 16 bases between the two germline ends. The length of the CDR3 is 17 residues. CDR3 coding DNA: TGCGCCAGCAGCTTGACGGGTGGGGGGCGGATGAACACTGAAGCTTTCTTT. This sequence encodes CASSLTGGGRMNTEAFF.

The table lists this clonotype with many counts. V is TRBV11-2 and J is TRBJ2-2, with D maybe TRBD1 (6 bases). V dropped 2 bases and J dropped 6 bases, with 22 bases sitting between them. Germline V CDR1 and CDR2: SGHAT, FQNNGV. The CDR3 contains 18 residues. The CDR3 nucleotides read TGTGCCAGCAGCTTAAGAACAGGGCTGTTTCAAAAGGCCGGGGAGCTGTTTTTT. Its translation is CASSLRTGLFQKAGELFF.

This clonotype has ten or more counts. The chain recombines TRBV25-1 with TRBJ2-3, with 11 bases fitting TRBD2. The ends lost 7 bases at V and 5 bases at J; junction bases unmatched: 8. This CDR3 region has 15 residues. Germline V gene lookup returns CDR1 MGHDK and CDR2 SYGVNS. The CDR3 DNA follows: TGTGCCAGCAAAGAGTCACTAGCGGGAGTAGATACGCAGTATTTT. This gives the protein CASKESLAGVDTQYF.

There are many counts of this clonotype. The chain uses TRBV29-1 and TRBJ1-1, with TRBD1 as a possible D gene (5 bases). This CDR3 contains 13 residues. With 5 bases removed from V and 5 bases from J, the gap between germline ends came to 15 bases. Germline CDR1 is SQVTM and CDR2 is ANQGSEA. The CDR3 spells CSVSNRMATEAFF. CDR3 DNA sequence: TGCAGCGTTAGTAACAGGATGGCAACTGAAGCTTTCTTT.

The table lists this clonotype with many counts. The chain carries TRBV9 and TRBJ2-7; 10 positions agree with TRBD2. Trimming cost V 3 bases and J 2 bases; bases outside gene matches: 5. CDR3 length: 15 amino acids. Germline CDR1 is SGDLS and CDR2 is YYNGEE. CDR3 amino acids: CASSEGTSVAYEQYF. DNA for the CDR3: TGTGCCAGCAGCGAGGGGACTAGCGTTGCCTACGAGCAGTACTTC. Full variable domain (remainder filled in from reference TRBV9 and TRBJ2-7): DSGVTQTPKHLITATGQRVTLRCSPRSGDLSVYWYQQSLDQGLQFLIQYYNGEERAKGNILERFSAQQFPDLHSELNLSSLELGDSALYFCASSEGTSVAYEQYFGPGTRLTVT.

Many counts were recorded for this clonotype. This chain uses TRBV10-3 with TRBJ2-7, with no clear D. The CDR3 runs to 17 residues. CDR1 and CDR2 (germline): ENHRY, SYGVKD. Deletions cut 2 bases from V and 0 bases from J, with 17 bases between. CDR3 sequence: CAISERPPRLSSYEQYF. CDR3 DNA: TGTGCCATCAGTGAGAGGCCCCCCAGGCTTAGCTCCTACGAGCAGTACTTC.

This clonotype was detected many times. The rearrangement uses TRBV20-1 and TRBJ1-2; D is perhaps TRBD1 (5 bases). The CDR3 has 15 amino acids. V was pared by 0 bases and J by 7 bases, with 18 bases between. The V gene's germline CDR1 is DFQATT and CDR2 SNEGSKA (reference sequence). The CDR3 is CSARDGSGDHVGYTF. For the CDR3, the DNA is TGCAGTGCTAGAGATGGTAGTGGGGACCATGTTGGCTACACCTTC.

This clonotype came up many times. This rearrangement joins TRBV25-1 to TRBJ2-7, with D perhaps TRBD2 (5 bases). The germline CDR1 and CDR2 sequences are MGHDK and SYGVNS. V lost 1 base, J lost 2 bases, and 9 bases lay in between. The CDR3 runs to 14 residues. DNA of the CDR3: TGTGCCAGCAGTGAATCCGGGAATACCTACGAGCAGTACTTC. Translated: CASSESGNTYEQYF.

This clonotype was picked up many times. CDR3 sequence reads: CASSPRKGGYEQYF. The CDR3 nucleotides are TGTGCCAGCTCACCACGGAAAGGGGGGTACGAGCAGTACTTC. This chain connects TRBV18 to TRBJ2-7; the D gene could be TRBD1 or TRBD2 (6 bases each). V was pared by 1 base and J by 4 bases, with 11 bases between. Germline values: CDR1 KGHSH, CDR2 LQKENI. CDR3 size: 14 residues.

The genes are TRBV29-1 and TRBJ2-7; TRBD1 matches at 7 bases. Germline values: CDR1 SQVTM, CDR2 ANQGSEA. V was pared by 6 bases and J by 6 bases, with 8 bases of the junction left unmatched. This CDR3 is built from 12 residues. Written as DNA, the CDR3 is TGCAGCGTGGACAGGATTTCAGGCGAGCAGTACTTC. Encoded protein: CSVDRISGEQYF.

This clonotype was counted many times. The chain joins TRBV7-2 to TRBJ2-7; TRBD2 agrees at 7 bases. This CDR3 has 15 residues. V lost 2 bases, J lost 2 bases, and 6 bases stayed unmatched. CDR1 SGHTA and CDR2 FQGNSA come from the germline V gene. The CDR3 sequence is CASSLSNGRTYEQYF. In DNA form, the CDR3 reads TGTGCCAGCAGCTTAAGTAACGGGAGGACCTACGAGCAGTACTTC. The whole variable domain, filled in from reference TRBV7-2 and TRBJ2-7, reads GAGVSQSPSNKVTEKGKDVELRCDPISGHTALYWYRQSLGQGLEFLIYFQGNSAPDKSGLPSDRFSAERTGGSVSTLTIQRTQQEDSAVYLCASSLSNGRTYEQYFGPGTRLTVT.

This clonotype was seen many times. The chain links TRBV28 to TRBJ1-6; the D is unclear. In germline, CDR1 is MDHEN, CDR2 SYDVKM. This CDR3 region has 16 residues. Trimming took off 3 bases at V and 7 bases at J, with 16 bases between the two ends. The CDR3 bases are TGTGCCAGCAGTTTTCCAGACAACCTTAAGAATTCACCCCTCCACTTT. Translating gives CASSFPDNLKNSPLHF.

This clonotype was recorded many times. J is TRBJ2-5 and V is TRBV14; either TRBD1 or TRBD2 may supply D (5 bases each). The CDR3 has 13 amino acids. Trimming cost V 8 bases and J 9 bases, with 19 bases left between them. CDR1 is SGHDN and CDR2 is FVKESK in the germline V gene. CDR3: CASQLDLMGAQYF. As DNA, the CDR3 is TGTGCCAGCCAGCTGGACCTTATGGGGGCCCAGTACTTC.

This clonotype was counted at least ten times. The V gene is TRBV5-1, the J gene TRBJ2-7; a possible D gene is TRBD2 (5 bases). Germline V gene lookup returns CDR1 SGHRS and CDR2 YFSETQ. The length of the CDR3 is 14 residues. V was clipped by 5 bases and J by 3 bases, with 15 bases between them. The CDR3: CASSSGQRNYEQYF. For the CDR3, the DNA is TGCGCCAGCAGTTCCGGCCAGCGGAACTACGAGCAGTACTTC.

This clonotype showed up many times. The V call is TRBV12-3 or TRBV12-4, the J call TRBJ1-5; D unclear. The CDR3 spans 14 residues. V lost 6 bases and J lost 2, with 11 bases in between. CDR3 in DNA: TGTGCCAGCAGCACGTATCGGGGCAATCAGCCCCAGCATTTT. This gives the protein CASSTYRGNQPQHF.

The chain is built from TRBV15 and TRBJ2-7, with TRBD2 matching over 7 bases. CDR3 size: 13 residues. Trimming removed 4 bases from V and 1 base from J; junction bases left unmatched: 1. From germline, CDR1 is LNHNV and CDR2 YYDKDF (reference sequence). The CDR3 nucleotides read TGTGCCACCAGCATCGGGGGGTCCTACGAGCAGTACTTC. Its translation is CATSIGGSYEQYF.

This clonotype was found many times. The CDR3 loop reads CASSPVQFNQPQHF. The CDR3 bases are TGTGCCAGCAGTCCGGTACAGTTCAATCAGCCCCAGCATTTT. This chain uses TRBV27 with TRBJ1-5; D unclear. The CDR3 spans 14 residues. The V end was cut by 5 bases, the J end by 3 bases, with 11 bases between. The germline gives CDR1 MNHEY, CDR2 SMNVEV (reference sequence).

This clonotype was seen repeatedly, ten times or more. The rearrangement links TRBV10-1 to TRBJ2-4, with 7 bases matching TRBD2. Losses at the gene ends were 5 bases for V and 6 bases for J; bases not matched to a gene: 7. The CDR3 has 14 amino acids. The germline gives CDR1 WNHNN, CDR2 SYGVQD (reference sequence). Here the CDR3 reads CASSPAGVGNIQYF. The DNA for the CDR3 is TGCGCCAGCAGTCCGGCGGGAGTAGGAAACATTCAGTACTTC.

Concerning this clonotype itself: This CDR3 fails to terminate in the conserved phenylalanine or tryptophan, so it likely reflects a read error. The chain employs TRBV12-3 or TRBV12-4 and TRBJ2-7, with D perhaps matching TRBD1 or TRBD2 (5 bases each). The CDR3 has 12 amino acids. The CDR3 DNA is TGTGCCAGGAGTTCGGGACCGTACGAGCAGTACTAC. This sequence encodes CARSSGPYEQYY.

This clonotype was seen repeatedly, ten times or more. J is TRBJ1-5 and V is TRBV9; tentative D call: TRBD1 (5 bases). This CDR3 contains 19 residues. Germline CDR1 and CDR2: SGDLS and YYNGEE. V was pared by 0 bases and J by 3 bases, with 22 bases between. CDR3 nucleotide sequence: TGTGCCAGCAGCGTAGTGGAAGGCAGGGCCTCTGAAAACAATCAGCCCCAGCATTTT. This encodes CASSVVEGRASENNQPQHF.

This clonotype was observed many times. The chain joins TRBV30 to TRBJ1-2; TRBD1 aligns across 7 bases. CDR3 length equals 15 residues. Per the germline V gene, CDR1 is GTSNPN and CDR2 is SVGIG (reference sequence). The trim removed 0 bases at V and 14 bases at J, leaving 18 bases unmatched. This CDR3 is CAWSVRDRVSFAGTF. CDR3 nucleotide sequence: TGTGCCTGGAGTGTACGAGACAGGGTTTCGTTCGCGGGGACCTTC.

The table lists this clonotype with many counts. The CDR3 coding sequence is TGCAGTGCTAGAGATCCCAGACGGTCTGAGACCCAGTACTTC. Protein product: CSARDPRRSETQYF. The chain is built from TRBV20-1 and TRBJ2-5; D not certain. CDR3 length: 14 amino acids. Germline V gene lookup returns CDR1 DFQATT and CDR2 SNEGSKA (reference sequence). V lost 0 bases to trimming and J lost 5 bases, with 13 bases between them.

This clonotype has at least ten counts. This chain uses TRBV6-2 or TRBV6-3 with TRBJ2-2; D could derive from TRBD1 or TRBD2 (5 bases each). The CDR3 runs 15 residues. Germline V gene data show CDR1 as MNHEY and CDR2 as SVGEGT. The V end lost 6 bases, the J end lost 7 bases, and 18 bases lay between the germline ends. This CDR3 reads CASSKTRGRVGELFF. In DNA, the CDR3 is TGTGCCAGCAGCAAGACCCGGGGCCGAGTCGGGGAGCTGTTTTTT.

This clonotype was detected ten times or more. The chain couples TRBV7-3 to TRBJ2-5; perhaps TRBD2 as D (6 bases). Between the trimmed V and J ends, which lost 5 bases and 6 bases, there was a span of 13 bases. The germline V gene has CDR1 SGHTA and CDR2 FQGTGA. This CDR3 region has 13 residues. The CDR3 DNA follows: TGTGCCAGCAGCCCATCCGGGGGACAGACCCAGTACTTC. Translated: CASSPSGGQTQYF.